A selection of T cell receptor beta chains follows, all from one sample in a study of early stage breast cancer tumors. Clones were sequenced by immunoSEQ multiplex PCR, and TCRdb holds only the in-frame ones, with some missing. The table records 35,000 to 45,000 clones, under 80% of them present only once. The sequenced sample consisted of blood. The receptors come from a person in their sixties with breast cancer. The CDR3 runs from the conserved cysteine through the conserved F or W. A D gene is named only where the DNA matches it firmly. Expanded clones get a size class; other rows say once, few or many, or leave the size out.

>.|TRBJ2-7|TRBV7-9|once
TGTGCCAGCAGCTTAGGTGTCGAGCAGTACTTC
CASSLGVEQYF
>.|TRBJ2-2|TRBV12-5|.
TGTGCTAGTGGGCTTGGGGTGGACACCGGGGAGCTGTTTTTT
CASGLGVDTGELFF
>TRBD2|TRBJ2-1|TRBV6-4|.
TGTGCCAGCAGTGACTCGGGTGGCGGGGGGTTTTCCTACAATGAGCAGTTCTTC
CASSDSGGGGFSYNEQFF
>.|TRBJ2-3|TRBV5-1|once
TGCGCCAGCAGCGGCGAGACAGGACCTTTCACAGATACGCAGTATTTT
CASSGETGPFTDTQYF
>TRBD1|TRBJ2-1|TRBV6-6|.
TGTGCCAGCAGGATGGGACAGGGGGAGCAGTTCTTC
CASRMGQGEQFF
>.|TRBJ2-7|TRBV7-7|.
TGTGCTAGCAGCTTAGGGCCGGGAGTAGACGAGCAGTACTTC
CASSLGPGVDEQYF
>TRBD2|TRBJ2-1|TRBV27|.
TGTGCCAGCAAATGGACTAGCGGCGGAAATGAGCAGTTCTTC
CASKWTSGGNEQFF
>.|TRBJ1-2|TRBV5-4|once
TGTGCCAGCAGCCCTCGGAGGCAGGGGTGGTTTAATGGCTACACCTTC
CASSPRRQGWFNGYTF
>.|TRBJ2-5|TRBV18|.
TGTGCCAGCTCACCCCCCTTTTTGGAGACCCAGTACTTC
CASSPPFLETQYF
>.|TRBJ2-2|TRBV5-4|.
TGTGCCAGCAGCTTGTTCAGCGTTGGCACCGGGGAGCTGTTTTTT
CASSLFSVGTGELFF
>.|TRBJ2-7|TRBV5-1|few
TGCGCCAGCAGCTTGGGGACAGCCTCCTACGAGCAGTACTTC
CASSLGTASYEQYF